Presented here are 21 T cell receptor beta chains from one specimen sequenced in a study of cytomegalovirus exposure and HLA in healthy donors. PCR involved 60 Vbeta and 13 Jbeta primers. The assay was immunoSEQ multiplex PCR, and TCRdb's table has in-frame clones only and misses some. The sample records over 200,000 clones, roughly 85% being singletons. The sequenced material came from PBMCs. All receptors derive from a male donor in good health and CMV-seronegative.

The chain uses TRBV10-3 and TRBJ2-7; tentative D call: TRBD1 (6 bases). From germline, CDR1 is ENHRY and CDR2 SYGVKD. The CDR3 sequence is 12 residues long. The V and J ends lost 6 bases and 5 bases respectively, with 11 bases between them. The CDR3 reads CAISQQGNEQYF. The CDR3 DNA follows: TGTGCCATCAGCCAACAGGGAAACGAGCAGTACTTC.

This clone has a single count. The rearrangement joins TRBV28 to TRBJ2-7; D unresolved. CDR1 and CDR2 (germline): MDHEN, SYDVKM. Between the trimmed V and J ends, which lost 4 bases and 5 bases, there was a span of 18 bases. This CDR3 has 15 amino acids. In nucleotides, the CDR3 is TGTGCCAGCAGTTCCCTAGAAGGAAACGGCAACGAGCAGTACTTC. It codes for CASSSLEGNGNEQYF.

This chain links TRBV27 with TRBJ2-2, with 11 bases that match TRBD2. This CDR3 is built from 17 residues. V lost 11 bases, J lost 2 bases, and 13 bases stayed unmatched. Per germline, CDR1 MNHEY and CDR2 SMNVEV (reference sequence). The CDR3 DNA reads as TGTGCCGGAGCCCGAATACTAGCGGGGGTAAACACCGGGGAGCTGTTTTTT. Translation gives CAGARILAGVNTGELFF.

The rearrangement uses TRBV19 and TRBJ2-3; 9 positions match TRBD1. The CDR3 sequence is 20 residues long. Trimming at V came to 5 bases and at J to 6 bases, leaving 24 bases not matched to a gene. Germline CDR1 and CDR2: LNHDA and SQIVND (reference sequence). CDR3 sequence reads: CASSPFHLGTGPSYLDTQYF. CDR3 DNA sequence: TGTGCCAGTAGTCCCTTCCATCTCGGGACAGGGCCATCTTACCTTGATACGCAGTATTTT. The variable domain in full, with the rest retrieved from reference TRBV19 and TRBJ2-3, is DGGITQSPKYLFRKEGQNVTLSCEQNLNHDAMYWYRQDPGQGLRLIYYSQIVNDFQKGDIAEGYSVSREKKESFPLTVTSAQKNPTAFYLCASSPFHLGTGPSYLDTQYFGPGTRLTVL.

This clone came up once. This chain connects TRBV30 to TRBJ2-7; possibly TRBD1 for D (6 bases). Germline CDR1 GTSNPN, CDR2 SVGIG (reference sequence). V was trimmed by 0 bases and J by 6 bases, leaving 6 bases between them. CDR3 length: 11 amino acids. The CDR3, as DNA: TGTGCCTGGAGTGTACAGGGCGAGCAGTACTTC. This gives the protein CAWSVQGEQYF.

V gene TRBV5-6 combines with J gene TRBJ2-3, with 8 bases identical to TRBD2. This CDR3 region has 15 residues. The V segment lost 3 bases and the J segment 1 base; nucleotides outside the gene matches: 4. Germline lookup yields CDR1 SGHDT and CDR2 YYEEEE. The CDR3 DNA reads TGTGCCAGCAGCTCATGGGGACTAGGCACAGATACGCAGTATTTT. Its translation: CASSSWGLGTDTQYF.

This clone was seen only a few times. Here the CDR3 reads CASSDGRERTDTQYF. In nucleotides, the CDR3 is TGCGCCAGCAGTGACGGGAGGGAGAGGACAGATACGCAGTATTTT. J is TRBJ2-3 and V is TRBV4-3, with 8 bases lining up with TRBD2. V lost 6 bases and J lost 3; bases outside the gene matches: 8. Germline values: CDR1 LGHNA, CDR2 YSLEER. This CDR3 region has 15 residues.

This chain joins TRBV12-5 and TRBJ2-2; TRBD1 aligns across 7 bases. There are 15 residues in the CDR3. The junction had 3 bases not matched to a gene; V was cut back by 4 bases and J by 1 base. From germline, CDR1 is LGHNT and CDR2 FRNRAP. CDR3 sequence reads: CASGSDRENTGELFF. The CDR3 DNA sequence: TGTGCTAGTGGTTCCGACAGGGAGAACACCGGGGAGCTGTTTTTT.

This clone has only one observation. This chain joins TRBV1 and TRBJ2-7; TRBD2 reflects the table's D call only, with no check against the DNA. TRBV1 represents a pseudogene. The CDR3 runs to 17 residues. The chain's CDR3 is CTSSSPYAIESRNEQYF. CDR3 nucleotides: TGCACCAGCAGCTCTCCTTACGCGATCGAGTCTAGAAACGAGCAGTACTTC.

The CDR3 bases are TGTGCCAGCACCATCGAGGAGGGAAGGAAGGACACTGAAGCTTTCTTT. This encodes CASTIEEGRKDTEAFF. The chain links TRBV5-6 to TRBJ1-1, with D unresolved. CDR3 length equals 16 residues. Germline CDR1 SGHDT, CDR2 YYEEEE. Trimming pared 6 bases from V and 3 bases from J, leaving 21 bases between. The full variable domain, in which reference TRBV5-6 and TRBJ1-1 provide the parts outside the CDR3, is DAGVTQSPTHLIKTRGQQVTLRCSPKSGHDTVSWYQQALGQGPQFIFQYYEEEERQRGNFPDRFSGHQFPNYSSELNVNALLLGDSALYLCASTIEEGRKDTEAFFGQGTRLTVV.

V gene TRBV7-8 combines with J gene TRBJ1-1; 7 nucleotides match TRBD1. The CDR3 is 17 amino acids. Germline CDR1 reads SGHVS; CDR2 reads FQNEAQ. The V segment lost 3 bases and the J segment 0 bases; nucleotides outside the gene matches: 10. CDR3 in DNA: TGTGCCAGCAGCTTCTTCAGACAGGGATCCATGAACACTGAAGCTTTCTTT. Its protein is CASSFFRQGSMNTEAFF.

The rearrangement links TRBV7-9 to TRBJ2-7; TRBD1 matches at 8 bases. The V and J ends lost 5 bases and 4 bases, in that order; junction bases with no gene match: 7. The CDR3 has 14 amino acids. Germline V CDR1 and CDR2: SEHNR, FQNEAQ (reference sequence). The DNA for the CDR3 is TGTGCCAGCAGCAAGGACAGGGCCCTTTACGAGCAGTACTTC. Encoded protein: CASSKDRALYEQYF. The variable domain in full, with the rest retrieved from reference TRBV7-9 and TRBJ2-7, is DTGVSQNPRHKITKRGQNVTFRCDPISEHNRLYWYRQTLGQGPEFLTYFQNEAQLEKSRLLSDRFSAERPKGSFSTLEIQRTEQGDSAMYLCASSKDRALYEQYFGPGTRLTVT.

The chain combines TRBV30 with TRBJ2-7; 8 nucleotides line up with TRBD2. Germline loops: CDR1 GTSNPN, CDR2 SVGIG (reference sequence). This CDR3 comprises 13 residues. V gave up 2 bases and J gave up 8 bases; unmatched junction bases: 8. The CDR3 DNA follows: TGTGCCTGGAGTCTAGGCGGGAGGCTTCAGCAGTACTTC. It encodes CAWSLGGRLQQYF.

On this clone: The same CDR3 arises from other DNA sequences in this sample as well. V gene TRBV27 combines with J gene TRBJ2-7; D perhaps matches TRBD1 (5 bases). The CDR3 contains 11 residues. In germline, CDR1 is MNHEY, CDR2 SMNVEV (reference sequence). Trimming took 6 bases from V and 4 from J, leaving 7 bases between them. The CDR3 DNA is TGTGCCAGCAGCTCAGGGTACGAGCAGTACTTC. Translating gives CASSSGYEQYF.

This sequence joins TRBV19 and TRBJ2-7; a possible D gene is TRBD2 (6 bases). The V end was cut by 10 bases, the J end by 0 bases, with 13 bases between. The CDR3 runs 13 residues. CDR1 LNHDA and CDR2 SQIVND come from the germline V gene (reference sequence). The CDR3 spells CATADGSSYEQYF. The CDR3 nucleotides are TGTGCCACCGCGGACGGGAGCTCCTACGAGCAGTACTTC. Combining the CDR3 with reference TRBV19 and TRBJ2-7 gives the whole variable domain DGGITQSPKYLFRKEGQNVTLSCEQNLNHDAMYWYRQDPGQGLRLIYYSQIVNDFQKGDIAEGYSVSREKKESFPLTVTSAQKNPTAFYLCATADGSSYEQYFGPGTRLTVT.

The chain uses TRBV7-9 and TRBJ2-1, with unresolved D. Germline CDR1 is SEHNR and CDR2 is FQNEAQ (reference sequence). Trimming took 3 bases from V and 2 from J, leaving 11 bases between them. This CDR3 region has 15 residues. As DNA, the CDR3 is TGTGCCAGCAGCTTGCCCAGGCATACCTACAATGAGCAGTTCTTC. It specifies CASSLPRHTYNEQFF.

The rearrangement joins TRBV30 to TRBJ2-7; the match to TRBD2 covers 13 bases. Germline V gene data show CDR1 as GTSNPN and CDR2 as SVGIG (reference sequence). The CDR3 consists of 15 residues. Losses at the gene ends were 2 bases for V and 3 bases for J; bases not matched to a gene: 4. The CDR3 loop reads CAWSSGLAGVYEQYF. The CDR3 DNA is TGTGCCTGGAGTTCCGGACTAGCGGGGGTCTACGAGCAGTACTTC.

V is TRBV27 and J is TRBJ1-5; maybe TRBD1 (5 bases). The length of the CDR3 is 14 residues. Per the germline V gene, CDR1 is MNHEY and CDR2 is SMNVEV (reference sequence). V gave up 3 bases and J gave up 2 bases, with 8 bases separating them. CDR3 coding DNA: TGTGCCAGCAGTTTGTTACAGGGCAATCAGCCCCAGCATTTT. Protein sequence: CASSLLQGNQPQHF.

This chain joins TRBV11-2 and TRBJ2-2, with TRBD1 as a possible D gene (6 bases). V lost 5 bases and J lost 2, with 12 bases in between. This CDR3 spans 15 amino acids. Germline assignment: CDR1 SGHAT and CDR2 FQNNGV. For the CDR3, the DNA is TGTGCCAGCAGCCCCTGGACAGATAACACCGGGGAGCTGTTTTTT. It codes for CASSPWTDNTGELFF.

V is TRBV7-6 and J is TRBJ2-5; 10 bases match TRBD2. This CDR3 has 16 amino acids. The J segment lost 0 bases and the V segment lost 8 bases, leaving 9 bases of the junction unmatched. The V gene's germline CDR1 is SGHVS and CDR2 FNYEAQ. CDR3 DNA sequence: TGTGCCAGCCTCCACCTAAGCGGGGGGGACCAAGAGACCCAGTACTTC. It codes for CASLHLSGGDQETQYF.

V and J are TRBV9 and TRBJ2-3, with no clear D. This CDR3 region has 12 residues. The V end lost 3 bases, the J end lost 8 bases, and 10 bases lay between the germline ends. CDR1 is SGDLS, CDR2 YYNGEE, per germline. The CDR3 DNA follows: TGTGCCAGCAGCGCTCAGTTGGTTACGCAGTATTTT. This codes for CASSAQLVTQYF.